This T cell receptor (beta chain) was captured by sequencing in a study of lymphopenia after photon versus proton radiotherapy (dated by TCRdb to about 2019). Background on the whole study: The immunological effects of photon versus proton radiation therapy were compared in patients with gastrointestinal tumors who developed high-grade lymphopenia. The cohort comprised about 22 patients with gastrointestinal tumors who received either photon or proton therapy and then developed lymphopenia. The goal of the study was to characterize the differences between the two radiation modalities in how they affect the immune system.

General findings and caveats noted by the study authors: The survival association was assessed only in patients who died, and the authors presented better survival with proton therapy as a possibility rather than a demonstrated result. After the lymphocyte count nadir, repertoires from photon-treated patients showed oligoclonal expansion, particularly of CD8+ Temra cells, and this expansion drove the decline in diversity. Across the cohort, an inverse correlation was found between a larger post-nadir drop in TCR diversity and overall survival time among patients who died. During treatment, patients who received photon therapy lost naive T cells and TCR diversity and gained effector/memory populations, whereas patients who received proton therapy remained relatively stable.

Libraries were constructed by the immunoSEQ multiplex PCR assay. T cell repertoires were profiled with deep sequencing of rearranged TCR beta loci together with multiparametric flow cytometry. The clones in this table, taken by TCRdb from immuneACCESS, are in-frame only. Not every clone is retained; where verified, under half of the shortfall comes from an unresolved V gene, and the cause of the rest is unknown. The sample table contains 67,000 or so clones; only one count was recorded for approximately 87% of them. Together, the top ten hold 10% to 12% of the sample. CDR1 LGHNA and CDR2 YNFKEQ were looked up in the germline V gene. The junction shows trimming of 0 bases on V and 7 bases on J, plus 13 bases between the germline ends. The CDR3 measures 15 amino acids from cysteine to phenylalanine. The DNA shown is the 45-base CDR3, in frame from base 1. There are a few counts of this clone. The antigen it binds to is not known. Per-base qualities were not stored, and no clone one base away is much larger.

The source is an elderly man with esophageal cancer. The sequence joins TRBV4-2 to TRBJ1-5, with no confidently assigned D gene. The specimen was peripheral blood, collected from a patient treated with proton-based radiotherapy. The DNA reads as follows: TGTGCCAGCAGCCAAGATCTCGGGGAGCGACAGCCCCAGCATTTT. This translates into CASSQDLGERQPQHF.